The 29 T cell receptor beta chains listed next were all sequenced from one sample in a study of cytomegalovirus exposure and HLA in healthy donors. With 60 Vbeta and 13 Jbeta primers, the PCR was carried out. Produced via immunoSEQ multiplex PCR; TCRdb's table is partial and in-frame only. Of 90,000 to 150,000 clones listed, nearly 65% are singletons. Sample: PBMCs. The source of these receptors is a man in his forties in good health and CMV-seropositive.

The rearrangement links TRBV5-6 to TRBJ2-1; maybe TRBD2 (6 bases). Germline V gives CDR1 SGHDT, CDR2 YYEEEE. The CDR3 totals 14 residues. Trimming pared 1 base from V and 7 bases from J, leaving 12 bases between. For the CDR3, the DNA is TGTGCCAGCAGCTTGCCACGCCGGGGGAATGAGCAGTTCTTC. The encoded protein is CASSLPRRGNEQFF.

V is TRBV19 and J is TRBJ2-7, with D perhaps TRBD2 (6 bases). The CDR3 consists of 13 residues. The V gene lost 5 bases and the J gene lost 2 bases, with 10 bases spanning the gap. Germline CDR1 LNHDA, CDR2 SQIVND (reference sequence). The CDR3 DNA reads TGTGCCAGTAGTGCGGGACTCCCCTACGAGCAGTACTTC. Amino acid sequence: CASSAGLPYEQYF.

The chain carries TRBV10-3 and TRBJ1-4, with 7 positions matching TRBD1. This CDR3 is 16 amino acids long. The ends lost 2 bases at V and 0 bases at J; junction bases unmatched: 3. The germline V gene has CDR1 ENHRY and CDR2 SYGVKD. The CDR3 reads CAISEGTAATNEKLFF. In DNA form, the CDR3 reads TGTGCCATCAGTGAGGGGACAGCGGCAACTAATGAAAAACTGTTTTTT.

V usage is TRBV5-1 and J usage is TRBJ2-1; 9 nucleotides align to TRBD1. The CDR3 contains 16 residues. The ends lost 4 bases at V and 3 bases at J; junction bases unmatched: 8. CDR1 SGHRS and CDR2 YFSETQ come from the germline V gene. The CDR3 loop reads CASSMRTGQGYNEQFF. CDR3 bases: TGCGCCAGCAGCATGCGAACGGGACAGGGCTACAATGAGCAGTTCTTC.

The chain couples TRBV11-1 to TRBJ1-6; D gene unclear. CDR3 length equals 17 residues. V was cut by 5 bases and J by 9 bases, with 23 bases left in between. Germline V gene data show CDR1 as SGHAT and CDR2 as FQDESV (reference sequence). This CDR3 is CASSPPMGPQMGSPLHF. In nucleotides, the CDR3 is TGTGCCAGCAGCCCTCCCATGGGTCCACAGATGGGTTCACCCCTCCACTTT.

This chain's CDR3 is CASSEEFGQPQHF. The CDR3 region has the DNA TGTGCCAGCAGTGAGGAGTTTGGACAGCCCCAGCATTTT. V is TRBV2 and J is TRBJ1-5; D is unresolved. Trimming pared 3 bases from V and 7 bases from J, leaving 10 bases between. Germline V gene sequence: CDR1 SNHLY, CDR2 FYNNEI. The CDR3 extends over 13 amino acids.

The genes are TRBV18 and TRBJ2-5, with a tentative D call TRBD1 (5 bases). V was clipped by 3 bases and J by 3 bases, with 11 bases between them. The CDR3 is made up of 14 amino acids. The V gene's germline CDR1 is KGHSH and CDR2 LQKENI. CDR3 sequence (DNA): TGTGCCAGCTCACCCAGGGTAGGCGAAGAGACCCAGTACTTC. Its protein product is CASSPRVGEETQYF.

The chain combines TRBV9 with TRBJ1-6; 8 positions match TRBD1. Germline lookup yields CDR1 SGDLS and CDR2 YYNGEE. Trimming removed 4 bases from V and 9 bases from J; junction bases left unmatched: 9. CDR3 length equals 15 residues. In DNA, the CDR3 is TGTGCCAGCAGCACGACAGGGGATCCTGGTTCACCCCTCCACTTT. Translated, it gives CASSTTGDPGSPLHF.

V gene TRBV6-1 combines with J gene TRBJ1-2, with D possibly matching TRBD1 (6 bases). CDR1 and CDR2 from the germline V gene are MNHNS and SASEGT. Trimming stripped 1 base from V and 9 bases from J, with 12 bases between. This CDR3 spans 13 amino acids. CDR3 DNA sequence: TGTGCCAGCAGTGAAGGGGGGGGCTGGCGCTACACCTTC. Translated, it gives CASSEGGGWRYTF.

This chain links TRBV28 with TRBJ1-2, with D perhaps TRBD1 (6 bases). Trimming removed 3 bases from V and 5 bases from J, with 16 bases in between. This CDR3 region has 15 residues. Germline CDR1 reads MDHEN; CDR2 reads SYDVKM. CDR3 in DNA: TGTGCCAGCAGTTTGGGGGGGCGCGAGGGGTATGGCTACACCTTC. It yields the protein CASSLGGREGYGYTF.

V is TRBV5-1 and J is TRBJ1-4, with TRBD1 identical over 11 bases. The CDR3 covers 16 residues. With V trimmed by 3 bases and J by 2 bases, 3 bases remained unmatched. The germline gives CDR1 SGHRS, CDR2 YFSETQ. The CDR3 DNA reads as TGCGCCAGCAGCTCCGGACAGGGGGCTACTAATGAAAAACTGTTTTTT. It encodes CASSSGQGATNEKLFF.

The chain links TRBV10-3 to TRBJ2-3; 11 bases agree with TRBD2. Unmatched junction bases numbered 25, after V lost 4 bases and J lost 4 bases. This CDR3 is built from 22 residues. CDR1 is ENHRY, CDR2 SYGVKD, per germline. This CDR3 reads CAISGVPGSGGALQGRADTQYF. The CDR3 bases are TGTGCCATCAGTGGGGTCCCGGGTAGCGGGGGGGCCTTGCAAGGTCGGGCAGATACGCAGTATTTT.

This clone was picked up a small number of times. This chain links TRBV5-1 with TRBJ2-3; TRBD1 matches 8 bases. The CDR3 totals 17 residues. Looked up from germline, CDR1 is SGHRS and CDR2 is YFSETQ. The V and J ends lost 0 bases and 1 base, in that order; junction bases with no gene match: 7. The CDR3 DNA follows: TGCGCCAGCAGCTTGGGGAATGGACAGGGCGGCACAGATACGCAGTATTTT. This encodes CASSLGNGQGGTDTQYF.

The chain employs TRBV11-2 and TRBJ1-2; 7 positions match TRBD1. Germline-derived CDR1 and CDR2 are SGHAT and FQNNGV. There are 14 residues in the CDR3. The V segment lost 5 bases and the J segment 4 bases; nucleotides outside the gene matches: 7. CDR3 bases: TGTGCCAGCAGCGGCAAGGGACAGCTCTATGGCTACACCTTC. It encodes CASSGKGQLYGYTF.

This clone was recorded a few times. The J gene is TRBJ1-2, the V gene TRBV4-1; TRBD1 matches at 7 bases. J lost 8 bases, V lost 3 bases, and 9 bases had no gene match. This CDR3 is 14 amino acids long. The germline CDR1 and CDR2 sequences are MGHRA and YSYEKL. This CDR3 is CASSQVTGMGGYTF. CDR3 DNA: TGCGCCAGCAGCCAGGTGACAGGGATGGGGGGCTACACCTTC.

The CDR3 loop reads CATSSTSGPEGEQFF. DNA for the CDR3: TGTGCCACCAGCAGTACTAGCGGCCCGGAGGGTGAGCAGTTCTTC. The chain recombines TRBV15 with TRBJ2-1, with 8 bases that match TRBD2. From germline, CDR1 is LNHNV and CDR2 YYDKDF (reference sequence). The CDR3 totals 15 residues. V lost 3 bases and J lost 9; bases outside the gene matches: 10.

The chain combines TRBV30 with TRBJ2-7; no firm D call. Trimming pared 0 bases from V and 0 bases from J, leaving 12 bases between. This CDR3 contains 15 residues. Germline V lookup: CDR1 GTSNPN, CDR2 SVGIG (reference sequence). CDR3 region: CAWSVSLTYSYEQYF. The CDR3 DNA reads TGTGCCTGGAGTGTCTCACTAACTTACTCCTACGAGCAGTACTTC.

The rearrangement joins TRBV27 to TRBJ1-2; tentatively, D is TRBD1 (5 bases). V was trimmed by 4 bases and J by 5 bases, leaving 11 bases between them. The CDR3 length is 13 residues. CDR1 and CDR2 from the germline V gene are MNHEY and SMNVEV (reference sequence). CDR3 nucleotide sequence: TGTGCCAGCAGTTCCTCAGACAGATATGGCTACACCTTC. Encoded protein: CASSSSDRYGYTF.

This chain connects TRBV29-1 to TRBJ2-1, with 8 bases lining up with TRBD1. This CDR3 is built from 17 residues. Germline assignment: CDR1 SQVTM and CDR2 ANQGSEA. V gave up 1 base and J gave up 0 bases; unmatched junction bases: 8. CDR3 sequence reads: CSVEGGQAFSSYNEQFF. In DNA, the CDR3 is TGCAGCGTTGAAGGGGGACAGGCCTTTAGCTCCTACAATGAGCAGTTCTTC.

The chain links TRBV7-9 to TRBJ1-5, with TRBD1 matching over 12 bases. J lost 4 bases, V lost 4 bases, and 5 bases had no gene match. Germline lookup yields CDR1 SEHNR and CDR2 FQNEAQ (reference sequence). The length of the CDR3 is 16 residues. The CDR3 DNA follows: TGTGCCAGCAGCTCGGGGACAGGGGGCTGGAATCAGCCCCAGCATTTT. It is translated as CASSSGTGGWNQPQHF.

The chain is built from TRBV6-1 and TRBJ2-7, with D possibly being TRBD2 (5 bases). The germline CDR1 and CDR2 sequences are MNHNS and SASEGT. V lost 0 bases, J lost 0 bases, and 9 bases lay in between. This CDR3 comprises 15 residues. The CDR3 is CASSEAPDFSYEQYF. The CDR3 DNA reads TGTGCCAGCAGTGAAGCGCCGGACTTCTCCTACGAGCAGTACTTC.

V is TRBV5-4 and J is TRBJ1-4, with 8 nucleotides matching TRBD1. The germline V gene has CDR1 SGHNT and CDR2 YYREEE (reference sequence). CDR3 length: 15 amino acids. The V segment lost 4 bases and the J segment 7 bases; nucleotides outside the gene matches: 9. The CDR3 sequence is CASSPGQVTTEKLFF. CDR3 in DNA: TGTGCCAGCAGCCCGGGACAGGTAACGACTGAAAAACTGTTTTTT.

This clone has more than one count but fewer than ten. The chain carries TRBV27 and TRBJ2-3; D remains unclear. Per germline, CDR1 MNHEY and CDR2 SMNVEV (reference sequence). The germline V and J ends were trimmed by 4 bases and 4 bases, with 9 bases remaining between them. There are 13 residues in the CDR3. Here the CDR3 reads CASSSVGADTQYF. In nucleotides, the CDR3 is TGTGCCAGCAGTTCAGTAGGAGCAGATACGCAGTATTTT.

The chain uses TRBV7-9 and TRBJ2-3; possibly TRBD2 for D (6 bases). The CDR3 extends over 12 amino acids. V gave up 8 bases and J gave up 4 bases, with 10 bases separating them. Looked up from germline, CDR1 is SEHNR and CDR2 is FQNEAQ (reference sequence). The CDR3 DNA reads TGTGCCAGCCATCGGGGGTCAGATACGCAGTATTTT. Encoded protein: CASHRGSDTQYF. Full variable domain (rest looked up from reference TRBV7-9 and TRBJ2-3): DTGVSQNPRHKITKRGQNVTFRCDPISEHNRLYWYRQTLGQGPEFLTYFQNEAQLEKSRLLSDRFSAERPKGSFSTLEIQRTEQGDSAMYLCASHRGSDTQYFGPGTRLTVL.

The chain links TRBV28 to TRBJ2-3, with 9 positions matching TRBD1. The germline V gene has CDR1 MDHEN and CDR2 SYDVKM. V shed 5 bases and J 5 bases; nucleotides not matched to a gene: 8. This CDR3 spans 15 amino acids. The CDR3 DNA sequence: TGTGCCAGCAGTCCCCGGACAGGGGAAGGAGATACGCAGTATTTT. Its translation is CASSPRTGEGDTQYF.

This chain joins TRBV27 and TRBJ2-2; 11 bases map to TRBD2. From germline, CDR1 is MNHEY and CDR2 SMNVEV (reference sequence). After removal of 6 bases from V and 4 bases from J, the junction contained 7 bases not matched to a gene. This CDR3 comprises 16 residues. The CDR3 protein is CASSPRLAGSTGELFF. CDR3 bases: TGTGCCAGCAGCCCGAGACTAGCGGGGTCCACCGGGGAGCTGTTTTTT.

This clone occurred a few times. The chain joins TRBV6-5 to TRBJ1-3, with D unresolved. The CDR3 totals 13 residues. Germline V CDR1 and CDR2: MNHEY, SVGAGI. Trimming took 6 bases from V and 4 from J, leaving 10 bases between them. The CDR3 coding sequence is TGTGCCAGCAGGGAGGTGGCGGGAAACACCATATATTTT. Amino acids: CASREVAGNTIYF.

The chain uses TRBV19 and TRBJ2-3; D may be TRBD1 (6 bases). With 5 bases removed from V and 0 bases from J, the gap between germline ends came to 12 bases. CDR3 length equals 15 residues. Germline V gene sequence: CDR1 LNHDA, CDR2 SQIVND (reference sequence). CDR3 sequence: CASSLRQASTDTQYF. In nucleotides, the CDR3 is TGTGCCAGTAGTCTCCGACAGGCTAGCACAGATACGCAGTATTTT.

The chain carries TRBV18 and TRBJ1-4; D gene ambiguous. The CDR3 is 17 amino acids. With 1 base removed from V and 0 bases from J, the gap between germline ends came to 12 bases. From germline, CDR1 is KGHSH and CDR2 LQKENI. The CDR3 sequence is CASSPLNSFATNEKLFF. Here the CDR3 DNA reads TGTGCCAGCTCACCACTGAACAGCTTTGCAACTAATGAAAAACTGTTTTTT.